Below are 29 T cell receptor beta chains sequenced from a single sample in a study of T cells in localized non-small cell lung cancer. Produced via immunoSEQ multiplex PCR; TCRdb's table is partial and in-frame only. This sample yields fewer than 35,000 clones, of which roughly nine tenths are seen a single time; 5.5% to 6% belongs to the top ten. The sequencing here drew on PBMCs, taken before any cancer treatment. The receptor set was obtained from a man aged 35 to 70 with stage II lung adenocarcinoma.

The V and J genes are TRBV27 and TRBJ2-2; D gene uncertain. The germline CDR1 and CDR2 sequences are MNHEY and SMNVEV (reference sequence). V dropped 4 bases and J dropped 3 bases, with 6 bases sitting between them. The CDR3 length is 13 residues. The CDR3 bases are TGTGCCAGCAGTTCTCAAGACACCGGGGAGCTGTTTTTT. It translates to CASSSQDTGELFF.

This clone appeared a few times. The rearrangement joins TRBV25-1 to TRBJ2-2; 7 bases match TRBD2. V shed 3 bases, J shed 6 bases, and the junction held 7 bases outside the gene matches. CDR1 MGHDK and CDR2 SYGVNS come from the germline V gene. The CDR3 extends over 15 amino acids. The CDR3: CASSERGGFAGELFF. In DNA form, the CDR3 reads TGTGCCAGCAGTGAGAGGGGAGGGTTTGCCGGGGAGCTGTTTTTT.

This rearrangement joins TRBV6-1 to TRBJ1-4; no firm D call. V shed 4 bases and J shed 3 bases, with 15 bases lying between them. The germline CDR1 and CDR2 sequences are MNHNS and SASEGT. The CDR3 spans 16 residues. The CDR3 reads CASSGRTAGSNEKLFF. The CDR3 DNA sequence: TGTGCCAGCAGTGGCCGAACGGCCGGGTCTAATGAAAAACTGTTTTTT.

The rearrangement joins TRBV18 to TRBJ2-3; 11 bases match TRBD2. The CDR3 is 15 amino acids. With V trimmed by 3 bases and J by 7 bases, 6 bases remained unmatched. CDR1 is KGHSH, CDR2 LQKENI, per germline. The CDR3 here is CASSPGTSGRNTQYF. In DNA, the CDR3 is TGTGCCAGCTCACCCGGGACTAGCGGTAGAAATACGCAGTATTTT.

The chain combines TRBV27 with TRBJ1-2, with TRBD1 identical over 10 bases. Trimming cost V 6 bases and J 7 bases; bases outside gene matches: 14. Germline lookup yields CDR1 MNHEY and CDR2 SMNVEV (reference sequence). The CDR3 loop spans 16 amino acids. The CDR3: CASRGAGTGVAAGYTF. The CDR3 DNA reads TGTGCCAGCAGGGGAGCAGGGACAGGGGTTGCTGCTGGCTACACCTTC.

The chain carries TRBV9 and TRBJ2-6; no reliable D call. The CDR3 sequence is 15 residues long. V dropped 4 bases and J dropped 4 bases, with 12 bases sitting between them. Germline CDR1 is SGDLS and CDR2 is YYNGEE. The CDR3 sequence is CASSPHTLGANVLTF. CDR3 in DNA: TGTGCCAGCAGCCCCCATACCCTCGGGGCCAACGTCCTGACTTTC.

The chain couples TRBV29-1 to TRBJ2-7, with D maybe TRBD1 (7 bases). The CDR3 totals 14 residues. V was shortened by 3 bases and J by 4 bases, with 16 bases between the two germline ends. CDR1 SQVTM and CDR2 ANQGSEA come from the germline V gene. The CDR3 DNA sequence: TGCAGCGTTGATTTGGAGGGGGCTACGTACGAGCAGTACTTC. Translation: CSVDLEGATYEQYF.

The table lists this clone with a count of one. V gene TRBV7-8 combines with J gene TRBJ2-1; 10 bases line up with TRBD2. The CDR3 is 17 amino acids. Germline CDR1 SGHVS, CDR2 FQNEAQ. V was pared by 1 base and J by 4 bases, with 7 bases of the junction left unmatched. The CDR3 reads CASSLEGWTSGYNEQFF. CDR3 in DNA: TGTGCCAGCAGCTTAGAAGGATGGACTAGCGGATACAATGAGCAGTTCTTC.

The rearrangement joins TRBV28 to TRBJ2-3, with 9 bases matching TRBD2. The trim removed 5 bases at V and 3 bases at J, leaving 9 bases unmatched. From germline, CDR1 is MDHEN and CDR2 SYDVKM. The CDR3 is made up of 16 amino acids. The CDR3: CASSPLSGRYTDTQYF. Here the CDR3 DNA reads TGTGCCAGCAGTCCCCTTAGCGGGAGATATACAGATACGCAGTATTTT.

The CDR3 coding sequence is TGTGCCAGCAGCTCCGACAGGGGGTTAGTGGAGACCCAGTACTTC. Its protein product is CASSSDRGLVETQYF. The rearrangement uses TRBV11-2 and TRBJ2-5, with TRBD1 identical over 9 bases. This CDR3 has 15 residues. V was clipped by 4 bases and J by 5 bases; unmatched bases: 8. Germline CDR1 is SGHAT and CDR2 is FQNNGV.

The chain has TRBV6-5 and TRBJ1-1, with no clear D. Trimming took off 6 bases at V and 7 bases at J, with 9 bases between the two ends. Germline V gene data show CDR1 as MNHEY and CDR2 as SVGAGI. The CDR3 runs to 11 residues. Written as DNA, the CDR3 is TGTGCCAGCAGGTCGGGGATTGAAGCTTTCTTT. It specifies CASRSGIEAFF.

CDR3 bases: TGCGCCAGCAGCCAAGACCATGTCGGGGCCTACAATGAGCAGTTCTTC. Its protein is CASSQDHVGAYNEQFF. The V gene is TRBV4-1, the J gene TRBJ2-1; a possible D gene is TRBD2 (5 bases). CDR3 size: 16 residues. Per germline, CDR1 MGHRA and CDR2 YSYEKL. The ends were cut back, 0 bases at V and 2 bases at J, with 11 bases in the middle.

The chain is built from TRBV2 and TRBJ2-3; 7 nucleotides line up with TRBD2. Trimming cost V 11 bases and J 0 bases; bases outside gene matches: 2. CDR1 SNHLY and CDR2 FYNNEI come from the germline V gene. This CDR3 is built from 12 residues. CDR3 sequence: CAAGESTDTQYF. The DNA for the CDR3 is TGTGCCGCGGGGGAGAGCACAGATACGCAGTATTTT.

This rearrangement joins TRBV7-9 to TRBJ2-5; 8 nucleotides agree with TRBD2. The CDR3 consists of 16 residues. Per the germline V gene, CDR1 is SEHNR and CDR2 is FQNEAQ (reference sequence). J was trimmed by 4 bases and V by 5 bases; bases with no gene match: 12. The CDR3 here is CASSIRIGRARETQYF. CDR3 coding DNA: TGTGCCAGCAGCATACGGATCGGGAGGGCCCGAGAGACCCAGTACTTC.

This chain links TRBV4-2 with TRBJ2-7; D gene unclear. CDR3 length: 13 residues. In germline, CDR1 is LGHNA, CDR2 YNFKEQ. Trimming removed 4 bases at V and 0 bases at J, with 7 bases between. CDR3 DNA sequence: TGTGCCAGCAGCCCCTGGGTCTCCTACGAGCAGTACTTC. Protein product: CASSPWVSYEQYF.

The chain joins TRBV6-4 to TRBJ2-7; 8 nucleotides line up with TRBD2. The germline gives CDR1 MRHNA, CDR2 SNTAGT. The V segment lost 4 bases and the J segment 3 bases; nucleotides outside the gene matches: 2. The CDR3 spans 13 residues. CDR3 in DNA: TGTGCCAGCAGTGCTCGGGGGGGCTACGAGCAGTACTTC. Its protein is CASSARGGYEQYF.

This chain joins TRBV9 and TRBJ2-7; D uncertain. Trimming pared 4 bases from V and 5 bases from J, leaving 13 bases between. Germline CDR1 reads SGDLS; CDR2 reads YYNGEE. CDR3 length: 13 amino acids. DNA for the CDR3: TGTGCCAGCAGCCGCGGACCTCTCGACGAGCAGTACTTC. This encodes CASSRGPLDEQYF.

The CDR3 region is CASSSRRLGAFF. The DNA of the CDR3 is TGTGCCAGCAGCTCCCGTCGCCTGGGGGCTTTCTTT. V is TRBV7-8 and J is TRBJ1-1; D remains unclear. The CDR3 contains 12 residues. The germline V gene encodes CDR1 SGHVS and CDR2 FQNEAQ. Trimming cost V 4 bases and J 11 bases, with 14 bases left between them.

A word on this clone: One end of the junction varies from germline; a read error may be responsible. The gene calls are TRBV11-2 and TRBJ2-3; D unresolved. This CDR3 is built from 14 residues. In germline, CDR1 is SGHAT, CDR2 FQNNGV. CDR3 coding DNA: TGTGCCAGCAGCCTAGACCCAGGTCGGGATACGCAGTATTTT. This translates into CASSLDPGRDTQYF.

The table lists this clone with a count of one. J is TRBJ2-2 and V is TRBV19, with 10 bases lining up with TRBD2. The length of the CDR3 is 14 residues. V was clipped by 10 bases and J by 2 bases; unmatched bases: 4. Germline V CDR1 and CDR2: LNHDA, SQIVND (reference sequence). The CDR3 nucleotides are TGTGCCACCCGGACTAGCGGAAACACCGGGGAGCTGTTTTTT. It codes for CATRTSGNTGELFF.

V gene TRBV5-1 combines with J gene TRBJ2-7; a possible D gene is TRBD1 (5 bases). V dropped 3 bases and J dropped 0 bases, with 7 bases sitting between them. The CDR3 is 13 residues long. From germline, CDR1 is SGHRS and CDR2 YFSETQ. The CDR3 bases are TGCGCCAGCAGCTCGCAGGGCTCCTACGAGCAGTACTTC. Protein: CASSSQGSYEQYF.

The rearrangement joins TRBV27 to TRBJ2-6; a weak D match, TRBD2 (5 bases). The germline V gene encodes CDR1 MNHEY and CDR2 SMNVEV (reference sequence). The V and J ends lost 4 bases and 0 bases respectively, with 19 bases between them. CDR3 length: 19 amino acids. CDR3 protein: CASSSVSWRVHSGANVLTF. CDR3 bases: TGTGCCAGCAGTTCAGTGTCCTGGCGGGTGCACTCTGGGGCCAACGTCCTGACTTTC.

V usage is TRBV30 and J usage is TRBJ1-5; perhaps TRBD1 as D (6 bases). V shed 2 bases and J shed 5 bases, with 10 bases lying between them. The CDR3 loop spans 13 amino acids. Per the germline V gene, CDR1 is GTSNPN and CDR2 is SVGIG (reference sequence). The CDR3 DNA sequence: TGTGCCTGGAGTAATGAGGGGGATCAGCCCCAGCATTTT. Residues: CAWSNEGDQPQHF.

The chain employs TRBV10-3 and TRBJ2-3; D unresolved. Germline loops: CDR1 ENHRY, CDR2 SYGVKD. This CDR3 is 12 amino acids long. V was trimmed by 11 bases and J by 4 bases, leaving 13 bases between them. The DNA of the CDR3 is TGTGCCGTCGCCTCTATGGCAGATACGCAGTATTTT. As protein: CAVASMADTQYF.

The V and J genes are TRBV27 and TRBJ1-1; D not resolved. Trimming left V 2 bases short and J 0 bases short, with 10 bases between. The CDR3 covers 15 residues. Germline CDR1 MNHEY, CDR2 SMNVEV (reference sequence). The chain's CDR3 is CASSLGSRLNTEAFF. The CDR3 nucleotides read TGTGCCAGCAGTTTAGGCTCCAGACTGAACACTGAAGCTTTCTTT.

The genes are TRBV6-1 and TRBJ2-5, with D tentatively TRBD1 or TRBD2 (5 bases each). Looked up from germline, CDR1 is MNHNS and CDR2 is SASEGT. The CDR3 runs 14 residues. V lost 7 bases and J 5 bases, leaving 17 bases between the germline ends. Here the CDR3 reads CASTKDLGEETQYF. In DNA form, the CDR3 reads TGTGCCAGCACCAAAGACTTGGGGGAGGAGACCCAGTACTTC.

The V and J genes are TRBV7-2 and TRBJ2-5; TRBD2 matches 8 bases. The CDR3 consists of 15 residues. Germline V CDR1 and CDR2: SGHTA, FQGNSA. J gave up 2 bases and V 1 base, and 3 bases lay outside the gene matches. The CDR3 is CASSLDAGGQETQYF. CDR3 bases: TGTGCCAGCAGCTTAGATGCGGGAGGTCAAGAGACCCAGTACTTC.

The rearrangement uses TRBV7-9 and TRBJ2-7, with 7 bases lining up with TRBD2. Trimming took 5 bases from V and 7 from J; bases not matched to a gene: 20. CDR1 and CDR2 from the germline V gene are SEHNR and FQNEAQ (reference sequence). The CDR3 length is 17 residues. CDR3 coding DNA: TGTGCCAGCAGCCCTATTCCGGGACTATCTTCGGCGGAGGAGCAGTACTTC. Amino acids: CASSPIPGLSSAEEQYF.

This chain joins TRBV19 and TRBJ2-2; D gene uncertain. CDR3 length: 14 residues. V was pared by 7 bases and J by 2 bases, with 11 bases between. CDR1 and CDR2 from the germline V gene are LNHDA and SQIVND (reference sequence). The CDR3 region is CASTFERNTGELFF. CDR3 DNA: TGTGCCAGTACTTTCGAGAGAAACACCGGGGAGCTGTTTTTT. Variable domain in full (rest from reference TRBV19 and TRBJ2-2): DGGITQSPKYLFRKEGQNVTLSCEQNLNHDAMYWYRQDPGQGLRLIYYSQIVNDFQKGDIAEGYSVSREKKESFPLTVTSAQKNPTAFYLCASTFERNTGELFFGEGSRLTVL.